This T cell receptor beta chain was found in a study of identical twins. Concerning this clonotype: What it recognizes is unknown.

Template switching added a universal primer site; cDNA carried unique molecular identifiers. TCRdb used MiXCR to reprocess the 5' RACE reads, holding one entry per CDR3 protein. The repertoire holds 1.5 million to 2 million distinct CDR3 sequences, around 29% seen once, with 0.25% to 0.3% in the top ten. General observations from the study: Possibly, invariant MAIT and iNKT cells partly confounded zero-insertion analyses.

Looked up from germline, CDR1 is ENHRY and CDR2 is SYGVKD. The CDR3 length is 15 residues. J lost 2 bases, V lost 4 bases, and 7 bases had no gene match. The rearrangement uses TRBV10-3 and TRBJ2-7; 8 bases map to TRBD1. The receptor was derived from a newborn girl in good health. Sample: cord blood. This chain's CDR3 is CAISGGDRRTYEQYF. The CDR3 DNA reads TGTGCCATCAGTGGGGGGGACAGGCGCACCTACGAGCAGTACTTC.